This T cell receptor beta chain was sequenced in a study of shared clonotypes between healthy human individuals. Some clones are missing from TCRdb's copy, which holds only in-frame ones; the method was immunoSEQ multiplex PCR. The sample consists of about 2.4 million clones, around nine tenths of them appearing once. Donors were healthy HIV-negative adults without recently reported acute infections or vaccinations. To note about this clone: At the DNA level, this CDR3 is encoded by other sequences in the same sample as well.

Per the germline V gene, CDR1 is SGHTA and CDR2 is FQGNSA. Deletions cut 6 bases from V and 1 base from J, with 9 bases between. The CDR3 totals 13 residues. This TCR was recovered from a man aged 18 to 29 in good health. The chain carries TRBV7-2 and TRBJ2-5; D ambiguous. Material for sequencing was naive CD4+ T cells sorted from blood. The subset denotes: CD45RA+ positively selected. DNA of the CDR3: TGTGCCAGCAGACTGACTGTCCAAGAGACCCAGTACTTC. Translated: CASRLTVQETQYF.